This TCR beta chain was obtained from a study of OX40 agonist ivuxolimab in advanced cancers. Only in-frame clones appear in the TCRdb table, and some are missing; sequencing was by immunoSEQ multiplex PCR. This table has around 72,000 clones, 81% appearing once. Germline CDR1 reads SGDLS; CDR2 reads YYNGEE. Deletions cut 4 bases from V and 4 bases from J, with 18 bases between. CDR3 length: 15 amino acids. This clone was detected many times. Sequenced here: CD4+ or CD8+ T cells sorted from blood, sampled in a trial of the OX40 agonist ivuxolimab. This sequence joins TRBV9 and TRBJ2-7; D call uncertain. The receptor was derived from an adult with an advanced solid tumor such as melanoma, head and neck, liver or kidney cancer. CDR3 sequence (DNA): TGTGCCAGCAGCTCTGGCCCTAGGCGGACGTACGAGCAGTACTTC. It is translated as CASSSGPRRTYEQYF.